This entry is about one T cell receptor beta chain. Its antigen is undetermined. Mismatch with germline at one junction end may stem from a read error. Only in-frame clones appear in the TCRdb table, and some are missing; sequencing was by immunoSEQ multiplex PCR. The sample has 19,000 or so clones; approximately 83% are singletons. CDR3 size: 13 residues. Germline CDR1 reads SGHTA; CDR2 reads FQGTGA. The data belong to a study of EBV T-cell therapy then PD-1 blockade in nasopharyngeal carcinoma. Treatment given: AdE1-LMPpoly-expanded autologous EBV-specific T-cell therapy followed by anti-PD-1 nivolumab.

This sample comprised CD8+ T cells from blood, obtained at day 0 from a patient whose treatment included autologous EBV-specific T cells and nivolumab. The clonotype comes from a man aged 40-49 years with nasopharyngeal carcinoma. V is TRBV7-3 and J is TRBJ1-6, with D uncertain. The CDR3 is CASSLTIHSPLHF. The CDR3 DNA is TGTGCCAGCAGCCTAACAATTCATTCACCCCTCCACTTT. The whole variable domain, remainder taken from reference TRBV7-3 and TRBJ1-6, is GAGVSQTPSNKVTEKGKYVELRCDPISGHTALYWYRQSLGQGPEFLIYFQGTGAADDSGLPNDRFFAVRPEGSVSTLKIQRTERGDSAVYLCASSLTIHSPLHFGNGTRLTVT.